This T cell receptor beta chain derives from a study of cytomegalovirus exposure and HLA in healthy donors. Study outcomes and limitations: According to the study, around 180 TCR beta chains were cytomegalovirus-associated. Later analysis demonstrated an association between a missense DCLRE1C variant and TCR beta V- and J-gene trimming. The productive fraction for most TCR beta V segments was about 87% or about 30% in an earlier analysis.

In nominal health when sampled, donors likely had unrecorded immune exposures nonetheless. PCR amplification relied on 60 Vbeta primers (plus 13 Jbeta primers). The method was immunoSEQ multiplex PCR; TCRdb's version includes in-frame clones alone and lacks a portion of them. This sample has 95,000 to 100,000 clones, with about 75% found just once. As to this clone: The antigen is not known.

Trimming took 0 bases from V and 0 from J, leaving 19 bases between them. Germline CDR1 is SGDLS and CDR2 is YYNGEE. The CDR3 is 19 amino acids. This TCR came from a man aged 50 to 59 in good health and CMV-seronegative. This chain joins TRBV9 and TRBJ2-1; weak D call: TRBD1 (7 bases). Sample: PBMCs. CDR3 bases: TGTGCCAGCAGCGTAGGGGGCAGGGGGGACCCTCCCTCCTACAATGAGCAGTTCTTC. Encoded protein: CASSVGGRGDPPSYNEQFF.